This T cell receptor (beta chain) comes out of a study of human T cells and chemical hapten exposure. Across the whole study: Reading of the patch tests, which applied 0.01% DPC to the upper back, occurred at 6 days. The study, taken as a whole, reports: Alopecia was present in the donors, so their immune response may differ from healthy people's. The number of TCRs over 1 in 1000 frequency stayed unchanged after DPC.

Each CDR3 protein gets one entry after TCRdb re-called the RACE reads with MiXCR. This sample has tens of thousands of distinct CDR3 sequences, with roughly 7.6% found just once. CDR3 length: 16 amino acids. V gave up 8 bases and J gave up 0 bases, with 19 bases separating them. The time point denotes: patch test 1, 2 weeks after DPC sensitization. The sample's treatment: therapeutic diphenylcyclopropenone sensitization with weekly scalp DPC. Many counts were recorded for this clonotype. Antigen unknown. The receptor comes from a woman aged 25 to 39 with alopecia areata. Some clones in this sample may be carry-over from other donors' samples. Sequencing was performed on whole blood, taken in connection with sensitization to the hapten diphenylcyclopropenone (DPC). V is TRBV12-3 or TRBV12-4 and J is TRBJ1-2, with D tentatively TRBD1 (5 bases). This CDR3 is CASGRSGTGANYGYTF. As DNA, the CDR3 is TGTGCCAGCGGCAGGAGCGGCACAGGAGCTAACTATGGCTACACCTTC.